This TCR beta chain originates from a study of resident and recirculating memory T cells in vitiligo. Across the whole study: Shave-biopsy epidermis from lesional and nonlesional skin was sequenced alongside PBMCs.

Patients who had received treatment within the previous three months were excluded. The CDR3 has 13 amino acids. The V gene end was trimmed by 2 bases and the J gene end by 3 bases; junction bases not matched to a gene: 0. The germline CDR1 and CDR2 sequences are GTSNPN and SVGIG (reference sequence). TCRdb keeps only in-frame clones here, not all; method: immunoSEQ multiplex PCR. The sample has approximately 69,000 clones; approximately 90% are singletons. The gene calls are TRBV30 and TRBJ2-7; 11 bases are a match to TRBD2. The sequenced sample consisted of blood. The clonotype was recovered from a male donor with vitiligo. The CDR3 loop is CAWSLAGGYEQYF. In nucleotides, the CDR3 is TGTGCCTGGAGTCTAGCGGGGGGCTACGAGCAGTACTTC.